Sequencing of this TCR beta chain was carried out in a study of blood T cell repertoires in COVID-19. Study-wide background: The United States, Italy and Spain supplied acute and convalescent COVID-19 samples. T cells, B-cell-depleted T cells, or PBMCs supplied cDNA or gDNA.

Looked up from germline, CDR1 is SGHRS and CDR2 is YFSETQ. V lost 5 bases to trimming and J lost 5 bases; unmatched junction nucleotides: 1. This CDR3 contains 13 residues. As processed by the authors: How many nucleated cells were present was estimated from reference gene primer amplification. Method: immunoSEQ multiplex PCR; TCRdb's copy keeps in-frame clones and lacks some. V and J calls and clone size are as listed in that table; D and trimming were resolved from the DNA. The sample includes 200,000 to 250,000 clones, more than 75% of them seen just once. The chain couples TRBV5-1 to TRBJ1-6; 7 bases match TRBD1. The clonotype comes from an elderly man with acute or convalescent COVID-19. The sample consisted of peripheral blood. The CDR3 DNA reads TGCGCCAGCAGGGGGACAGATAATTCACCCCTCCACTTT. Amino acids: CASRGTDNSPLHF.